This TCR beta chain stems from a study of high-grade serous ovarian cancer treatment subgroups. Trimming shortened V by 0 bases and J by 9 bases, and 26 bases separated the two germline ends. The CDR3 sequence is 17 residues long. Germline assignment: CDR1 GTSNPN and CDR2 SVGIG (reference sequence). Tumor samples were obtained before definitive surgery or chemotherapy. Method: immunoSEQ multiplex PCR; TCRdb's copy keeps in-frame clones and lacks some. The top ten hold roughly 3% of the sample, which has 30,000 to 40,000 clones, 70% to 80% seen once. The rearrangement joins TRBV30 to TRBJ2-5; D possibly corresponds to TRBD1 (6 bases). What was sequenced was tumor tissue. This sequence was found in a human donor with high-grade serous ovarian cancer. The CDR3 loop is CAWSVRIRTAFKRPQYF. The CDR3 nucleotides read TGTGCCTGGAGTGTACGAATTAGGACAGCCTTTAAGAGACCCCAGTACTTC.